One T cell receptor beta chain is described in this entry. V shed 4 bases, J shed 7 bases, and the junction held 7 bases outside the gene matches. Germline CDR1 reads SGDLS; CDR2 reads YYNGEE. The CDR3 consists of 15 residues. The data were taken from a study of blood T cell repertoires in COVID-19. The wider study: Whether acute or convalescent, the COVID-19 samples came from the United States, Italy and Spain. T cells, B-cell-depleted T cells, or PBMCs supplied cDNA or gDNA.

Libraries were prepared by immunoSEQ multiplex PCR; TCRdb keeps only in-frame clonotypes and omits some of them. The sample lists around 300,000 clones, approximately 91% seen once, with about 1.7% in the top ten. The clonotype originates from a woman between 40 and 55 years old who had recovered from COVID-19. The sequencing input was PBMCs or T cells enriched from blood (not recorded which). The chain joins TRBV9 to TRBJ1-6, with 8 positions matching TRBD1. The DNA for the CDR3 is TGTGCCAGCAGCCCCCGGACAGGGCACAATTCACCCCTCCACTTT. Its translation is CASSPRTGHNSPLHF.